This is a list of T cell receptor beta chains from one sample in a study of vaccination and CD4 T cells after COVID-19. TCRdb passed the PCR reads through MiXCR, listing each CDR3 protein once. The sample holds fewer than 30,000 distinct CDR3 sequences, about two fifths seen once. These receptors are not linked to any known antigen. The sequencing used CD4+ T cells from blood, cultured in vitro, collected about 7 months after SARS-CoV-2 vaccination. The receptors originated from a human donor who had recovered from COVID-19. The CDR3 runs from the conserved cysteine through the conserved F or W. The D gene is left open where the match is weak. Clone size is stated in some rows and not others, as once, few, many or a class when expanded.

D	V	J	size	DNA	CDR3
TRBD1	TRBV7-3	TRBJ2-2	-	TGTGCCAGCAGCTTAAGTTCAGGGGGCGCATTAGGGGAGCTGTTTTTT	CASSLSSGGALGELFF
TRBD2	TRBV7-2	TRBJ2-7	-	TGTGCCAGCAGAATAGCGGGAACATCTCACGAGCAGTACTTC	CASRIAGTSHEQYF
-	TRBV6-1	TRBJ2-5	-	TGTGCCAGCAGCACCCTCTCCGGAGAGACCCAGTACTTC	CASSTLSGETQYF
-	TRBV5-4	TRBJ1-2	few	TGTGCCAGCTCCACCGGGGGGGTCGAGGATGTTGGCTACACCTTC	CASSTGGVEDVGYTF
-	TRBV20-1	TRBJ2-7	few	TGCAGTGCTACCGAGGAGGGCTGGTCCTACGAGCAGTACTTC	CSATEEGWSYEQYF
-	TRBV20-1	TRBJ2-2	few	TGCAGTGCTAGAGATATCGGGACCGAACACACCGGGGAGCTGTTTTTT	CSARDIGTEHTGELFF
-	TRBV19	TRBJ1-2	once	TGTGCCAGTAGTATAAGCATAGGGGCGACTGGCTACACCTTC	CASSISIGATGYTF
TRBD1	TRBV27	TRBJ1-6	few	TGTGCCAGCGCGGCGGGACAGGGAGAGTCACCCCTCCACTTT	CASAAGQGESPLHF
-	TRBV10-3	TRBJ1-2	-	TGTGCCATCAGTGAGTCGATCGGGGGCCCGGCGGGTGGCTACACCTTC	CAISESIGGPAGGYTF
-	TRBV20-1	TRBJ2-1	few	TGCAGTGCTAGAGCCTTCGGAGTCACCAATGAGCAGTTCTTC	CSARAFGVTNEQFF
-	TRBV7-9	TRBJ1-5	once	TGTGCCAGCAGCGAGGGGACCCATAGCAATCAGCCCCAGCATTTT	CASSEGTHSNQPQHF
-	TRBV15	TRBJ1-3	few	TGTGCCACCAGCAGAGCGGGGAACTCTGGAAACACCATATATTTT	CATSRAGNSGNTIYF
-	TRBV11-2	TRBJ1-6	-	TGTGCCAGCAGCTTAGGAGGCAGTAATTCACCCCTCCACTTT	CASSLGGSNSPLHF
-	TRBV27	TRBJ1-2	few	TGTGCCAGCAGTCCCGAGCCGTGGTCTGGCTACACCTTC	CASSPEPWSGYTF
-	TRBV7-6	TRBJ2-5	-	TGTGCCAGCAGCTCTTCCAGGGAGGAGACCCAGTACTTC	CASSSSREETQYF
-	TRBV4-3	TRBJ2-3	-	TGCGCCAGCAGCCAAGACGCTACGGGGCAACAGTATTTT	CASSQDATGQQYF
TRBD1	TRBV29-1	TRBJ1-1	few	TGCAGCGTTGGGATACCGGACAGGGTGAACACTGAAGCTTTCTTT	CSVGIPDRVNTEAFF
TRBD2	TRBV19	TRBJ2-7	-	TGTGCCACTCCGGCGGGGGAATCCTACGAGCAGTACTTC	CATPAGESYEQYF
-	TRBV7-3	TRBJ1-5	few	TGTGCCAGCAGCTTAAGTCAGAATCAGCCCCAGCATTTT	CASSLSQNQPQHF
TRBD1	TRBV28	TRBJ2-7	few	TGTGCCAGCCATAGACGCAGGGGGAGTTACGAGCAGTACTTC	CASHRRRGSYEQYF
TRBD1	TRBV30	TRBJ1-6	-	TGTGCCTGGAGTACCGGGACAGAAAATTCACCCCTCCACTTT	CAWSTGTENSPLHF
-	TRBV15	TRBJ2-1	-	TGTGCCACCAGCAGACTCGAGGGAGCAAATGAGCAGTTCTTC	CATSRLEGANEQFF
-	TRBV6-2/TRBV6-3	TRBJ1-5	-	TGTGCCAGCAGTTACTCATACGCTAGCAATCAGCCCCAGCATTTT	CASSYSYASNQPQHF
TRBD2	TRBV27	TRBJ2-7	few	TGTGCCAGCAGTCGACTAGCGGGAGGACCCTCCCACGAGCAGTACTTC	CASSRLAGGPSHEQYF
-	TRBV7-3	TRBJ2-3	-	TGTGCCAGCAGCTCCGATGGCACAGATACGCAGTATTTT	CASSSDGTDTQYF
TRBD1	TRBV28	TRBJ2-1	-	TGTGCCAGCAACCTTCAGGGGGTAGTCAATGAGCAGTTCTTC	CASNLQGVVNEQFF
TRBD2	TRBV7-2	TRBJ2-7	few	TGTGCCAGCAGCTTAGCGGGAGGGGCCTACGAGCAGTACTTC	CASSLAGGAYEQYF
-	TRBV7-9	TRBJ2-3	-	TGTGCCAGCAGCTTAGAGGTGACTACAGATACGCAGTATTTT	CASSLEVTTDTQYF
-	TRBV6-4	TRBJ1-5	-	TGTGCCAGCAGTGACGGACCTAATCAGCCCCAGCATTTT	CASSDGPNQPQHF
-	TRBV7-9	TRBJ2-5	-	TGTGCCAGCAACCCGGACTTTCAAGAGACCCAGTACTTC	CASNPDFQETQYF
-	TRBV6-1	TRBJ2-7	few	TGTGCCAGCAGGGGTAACACCTACGAGCAGTACTTC	CASRGNTYEQYF
-	TRBV11-2	TRBJ2-7	-	TGTGCCAGCAGCTTAGTAGTTCGTGAAACCTACGAGCAGTACTTC	CASSLVVRETYEQYF
-	TRBV28	TRBJ2-5	-	TGTGCCAGCAGTTTGACCGAAACCAAAGAGACCCAGTACTTC	CASSLTETKETQYF
TRBD1	TRBV7-9	TRBJ1-2	-	TGTGCCAGCAGCCCTCCGGGACAGACCTATGGCTACACCTTC	CASSPPGQTYGYTF
-	TRBV28	TRBJ2-7	-	TGTGCCAGCACTCCCGGACAGCCCTACGAGCAGTACTTC	CASTPGQPYEQYF
-	TRBV20-1	TRBJ2-7	-	TGCAGTGCGAGGGGGGCCCTACCCGAGCAGTACTTC	CSARGALPEQYF
TRBD2	TRBV24-1	TRBJ2-3	-	TGTGCCACCAGTAAGTGGGAGGGAAGCACAGATACGCAGTATTTT	CATSKWEGSTDTQYF
-	TRBV19	TRBJ1-5	-	TGTGCCAGTAGTATGGACGGAATGGCATTGGGTCAGCCCCAGCATTTT	CASSMDGMALGQPQHF
-	TRBV2	TRBJ2-7	few	TGTGCCAGCAGTGAAGAGGCAGGGCTTGACGCCGAGCAGTACTTC	CASSEEAGLDAEQYF
-	TRBV4-1	TRBJ2-5	-	TGCGCCAGCAGCCAAGTGATTGGGGAGACCCAGTACTTC	CASSQVIGETQYF
-	TRBV7-2	TRBJ2-3	few	TGTGCCAGCAGCTCCGGGAGCCTCCGCACAGATACGCAGTATTTT	CASSSGSLRTDTQYF